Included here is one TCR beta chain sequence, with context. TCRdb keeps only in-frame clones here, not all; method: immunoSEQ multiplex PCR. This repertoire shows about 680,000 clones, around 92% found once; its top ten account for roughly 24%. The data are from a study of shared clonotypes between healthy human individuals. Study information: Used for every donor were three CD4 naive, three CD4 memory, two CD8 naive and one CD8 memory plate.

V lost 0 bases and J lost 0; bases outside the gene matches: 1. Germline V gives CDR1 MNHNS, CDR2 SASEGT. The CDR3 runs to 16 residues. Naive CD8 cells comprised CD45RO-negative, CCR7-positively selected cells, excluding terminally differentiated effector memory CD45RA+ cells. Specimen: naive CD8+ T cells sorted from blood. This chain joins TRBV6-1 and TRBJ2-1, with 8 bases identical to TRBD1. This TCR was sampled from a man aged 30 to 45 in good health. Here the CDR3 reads CASSEATGGSYNEQFF. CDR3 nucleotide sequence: TGTGCCAGCAGTGAAGCAACAGGGGGCTCCTACAATGAGCAGTTCTTC.